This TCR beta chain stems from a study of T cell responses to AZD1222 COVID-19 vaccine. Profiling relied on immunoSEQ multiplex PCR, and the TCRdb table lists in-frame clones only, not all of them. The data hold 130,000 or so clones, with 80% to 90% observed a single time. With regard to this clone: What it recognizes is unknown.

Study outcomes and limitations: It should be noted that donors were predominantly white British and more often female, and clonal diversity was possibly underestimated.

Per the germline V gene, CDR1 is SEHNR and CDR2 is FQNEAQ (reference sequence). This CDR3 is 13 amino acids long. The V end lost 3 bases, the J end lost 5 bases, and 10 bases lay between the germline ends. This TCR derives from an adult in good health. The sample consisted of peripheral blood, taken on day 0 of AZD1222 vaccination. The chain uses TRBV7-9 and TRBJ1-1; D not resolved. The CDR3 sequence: CASSLAGRTEAFF. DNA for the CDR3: TGTGCCAGCAGCTTGGCGGGCCGGACTGAAGCTTTCTTT.